This entry features one T cell receptor (beta chain) sequence. The target antigen is unknown. Trimming removed 4 bases at V and 4 bases at J, with 23 bases between. The CDR3 is made up of 18 amino acids. Looked up from germline, CDR1 is MGHRA and CDR2 is YSYEKL. TCRdb re-analysed the 5' RACE reads in MiXCR, keeping a single row per CDR3 protein. The sample includes roughly 300,000 distinct CDR3 sequences, less than 9.5% of them seen just once. The sample belongs to a study of T cells after yellow fever vaccination. Broader study findings: The secondary response peaked faster, at day 5 versus 15, but was weaker. From the bulk population, abundant clonotypes could contaminate and appear within FACS-sorted repertoires.

The origin of this receptor is a man younger than 35 who received the YFV17D yellow fever vaccine. Sequences were derived from PBMCs, sampled about 49 days after the first yellow fever vaccination. This chain joins TRBV4-1 and TRBJ2-1; D gene unclear. This CDR3 reads CASSPRFKDTNQYNEQFF. For the CDR3, the DNA is TGCGCCAGCAGCCCCCGATTTAAAGACACGAATCAGTACAATGAGCAGTTCTTC.